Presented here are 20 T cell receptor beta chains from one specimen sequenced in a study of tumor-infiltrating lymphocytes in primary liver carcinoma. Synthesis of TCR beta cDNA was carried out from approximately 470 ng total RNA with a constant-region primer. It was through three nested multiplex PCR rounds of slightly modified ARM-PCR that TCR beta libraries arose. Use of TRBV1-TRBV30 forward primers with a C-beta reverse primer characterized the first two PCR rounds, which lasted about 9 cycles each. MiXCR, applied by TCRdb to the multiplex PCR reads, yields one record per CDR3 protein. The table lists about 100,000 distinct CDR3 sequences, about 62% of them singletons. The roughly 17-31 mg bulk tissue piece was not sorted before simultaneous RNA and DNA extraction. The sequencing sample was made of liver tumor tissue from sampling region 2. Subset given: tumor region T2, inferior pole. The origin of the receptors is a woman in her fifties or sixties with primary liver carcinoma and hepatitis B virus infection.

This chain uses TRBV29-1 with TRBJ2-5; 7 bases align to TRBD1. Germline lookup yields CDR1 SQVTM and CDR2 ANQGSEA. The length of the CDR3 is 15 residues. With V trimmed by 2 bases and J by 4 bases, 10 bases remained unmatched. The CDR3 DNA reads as TGCAGCGTTGAACGTCCCACAGGGGAAGGAGAGACCCAGTACTTC. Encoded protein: CSVERPTGEGETQYF.

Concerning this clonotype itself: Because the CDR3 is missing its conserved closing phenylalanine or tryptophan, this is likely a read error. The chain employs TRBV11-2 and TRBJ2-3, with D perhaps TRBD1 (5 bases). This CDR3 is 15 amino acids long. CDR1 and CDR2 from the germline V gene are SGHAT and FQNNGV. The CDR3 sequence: CANSFQGFSTDTQYY. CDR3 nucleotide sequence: TGTGCCAACAGCTTCCAGGGCTTTAGCACAGATACGCAGTATTAT.

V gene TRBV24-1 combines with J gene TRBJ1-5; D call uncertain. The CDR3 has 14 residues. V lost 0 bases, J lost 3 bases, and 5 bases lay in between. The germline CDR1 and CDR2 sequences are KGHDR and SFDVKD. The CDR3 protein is CATSDLHDNQPQHF. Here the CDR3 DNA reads TGTGCCACCAGTGATTTGCATGACAATCAGCCCCAGCATTTT.

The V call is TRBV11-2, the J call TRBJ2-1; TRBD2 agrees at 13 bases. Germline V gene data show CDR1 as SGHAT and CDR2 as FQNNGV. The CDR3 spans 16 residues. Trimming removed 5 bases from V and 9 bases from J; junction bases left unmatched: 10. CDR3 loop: CASSASGTSGKLEQFF. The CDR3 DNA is TGTGCCAGCAGCGCATCCGGGACTAGCGGGAAGCTTGAGCAGTTCTTC.

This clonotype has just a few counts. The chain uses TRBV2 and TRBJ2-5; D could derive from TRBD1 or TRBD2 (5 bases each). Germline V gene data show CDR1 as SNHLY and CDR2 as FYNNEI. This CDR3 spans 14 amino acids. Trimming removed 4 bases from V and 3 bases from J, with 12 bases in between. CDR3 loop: CASSAGTGKETQYF. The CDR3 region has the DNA TGTGCCAGCAGTGCCGGGACGGGTAAAGAGACCCAGTACTTC.

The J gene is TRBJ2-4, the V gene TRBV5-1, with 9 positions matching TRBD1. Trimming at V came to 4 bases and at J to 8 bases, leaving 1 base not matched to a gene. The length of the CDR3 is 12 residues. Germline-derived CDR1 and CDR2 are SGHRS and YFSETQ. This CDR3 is CASSGQGHIQYF. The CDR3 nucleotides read TGCGCCAGCAGCGGACAGGGGCACATTCAGTACTTC.

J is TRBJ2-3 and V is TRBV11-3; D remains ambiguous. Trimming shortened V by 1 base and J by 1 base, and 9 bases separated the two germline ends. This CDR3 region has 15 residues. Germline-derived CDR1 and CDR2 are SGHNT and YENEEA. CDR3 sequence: CASSLVPLGTDTQYF. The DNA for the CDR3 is TGTGCCAGCAGCTTAGTGCCGTTAGGCACAGATACGCAGTATTTT.

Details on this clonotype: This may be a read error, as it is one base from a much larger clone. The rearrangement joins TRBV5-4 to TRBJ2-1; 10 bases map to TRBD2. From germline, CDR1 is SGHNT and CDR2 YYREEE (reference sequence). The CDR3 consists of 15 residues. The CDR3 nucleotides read TGTGCCAGCCGTCCTAGCGGGAGCTTGTCCAATGAGCTGTTCTTC. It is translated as CASRPSGSLSNELFF.

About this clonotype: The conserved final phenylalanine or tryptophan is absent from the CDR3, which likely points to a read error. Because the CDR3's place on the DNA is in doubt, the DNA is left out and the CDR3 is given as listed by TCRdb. The CDR3 protein is CASSFYQTGETPYS. The rearrangement joins TRBV11-2 to TRBJ2-5. CDR1 and CDR2 from the germline V gene are SGHAT and FQNNGV. The CDR3 is 14 residues long, ends included.

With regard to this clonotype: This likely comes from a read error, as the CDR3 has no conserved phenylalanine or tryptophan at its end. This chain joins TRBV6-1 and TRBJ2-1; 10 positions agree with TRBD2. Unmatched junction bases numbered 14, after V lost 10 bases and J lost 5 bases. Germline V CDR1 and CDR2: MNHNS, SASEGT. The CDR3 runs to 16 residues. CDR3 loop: CATKLGTGTSDNEQFL. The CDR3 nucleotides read TGTGCCACCAAACTCGGGACCGGGACTAGCGACAATGAGCAGTTCCTC.

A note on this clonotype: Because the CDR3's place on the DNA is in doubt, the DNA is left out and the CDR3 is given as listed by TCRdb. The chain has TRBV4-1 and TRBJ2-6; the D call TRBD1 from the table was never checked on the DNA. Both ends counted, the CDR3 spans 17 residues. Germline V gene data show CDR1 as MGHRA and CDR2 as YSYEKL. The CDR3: CASNQEGVGSGADVLTF.

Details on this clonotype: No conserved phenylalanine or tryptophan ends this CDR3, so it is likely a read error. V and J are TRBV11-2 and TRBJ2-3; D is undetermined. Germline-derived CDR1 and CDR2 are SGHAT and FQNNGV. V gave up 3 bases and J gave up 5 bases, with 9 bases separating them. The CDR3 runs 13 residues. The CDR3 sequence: CASSFWMLDTQYS. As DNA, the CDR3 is TGTGCCAGCAGCTTCTGGATGCTAGATACGCAGTATTCT.

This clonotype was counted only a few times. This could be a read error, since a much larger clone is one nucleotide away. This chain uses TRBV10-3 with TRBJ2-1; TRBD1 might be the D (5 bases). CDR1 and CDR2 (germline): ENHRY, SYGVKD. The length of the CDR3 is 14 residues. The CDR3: CAIRGSQGDNEQSF. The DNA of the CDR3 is TGTGCCATCAGGGGCAGCCAGGGCGACAATGAGCAGTCCTTC.

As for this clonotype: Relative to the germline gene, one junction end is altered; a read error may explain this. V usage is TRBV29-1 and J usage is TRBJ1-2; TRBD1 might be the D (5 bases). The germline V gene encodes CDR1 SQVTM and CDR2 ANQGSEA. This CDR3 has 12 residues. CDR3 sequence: CIVGERGYGYTF. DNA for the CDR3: TGCATCGTTGGGGAGAGGGGCTATGGCTACACCTTC.

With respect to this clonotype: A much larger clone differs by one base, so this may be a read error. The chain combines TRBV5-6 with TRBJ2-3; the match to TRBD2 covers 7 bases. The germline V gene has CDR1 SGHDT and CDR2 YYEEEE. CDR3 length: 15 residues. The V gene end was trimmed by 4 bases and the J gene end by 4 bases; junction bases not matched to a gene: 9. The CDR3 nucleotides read TGTGCCAGCAGCCTGGGACTAAATCGCGCAGATACGCAGTATTTT. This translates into CASSLGLNRADTQYF.

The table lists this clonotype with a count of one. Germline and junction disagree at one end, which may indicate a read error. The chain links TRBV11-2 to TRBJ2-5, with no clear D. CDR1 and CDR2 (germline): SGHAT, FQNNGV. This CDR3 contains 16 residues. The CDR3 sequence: CASSPYGERTHETQYF. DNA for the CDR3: TGTGCCAGCAGCCCCTATGGCGAGAGAACACATGAGACCCAATACTTC.

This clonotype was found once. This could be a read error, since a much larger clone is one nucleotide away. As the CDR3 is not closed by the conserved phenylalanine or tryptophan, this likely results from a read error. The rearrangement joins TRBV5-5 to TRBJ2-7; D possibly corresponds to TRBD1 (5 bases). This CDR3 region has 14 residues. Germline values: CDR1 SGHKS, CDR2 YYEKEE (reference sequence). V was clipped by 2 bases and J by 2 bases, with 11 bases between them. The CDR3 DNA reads TGTGCCAGCAGCTTTGCGACAGAGCCCTACGAGCAGTACCTC. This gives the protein CASSFATEPYEQYL.

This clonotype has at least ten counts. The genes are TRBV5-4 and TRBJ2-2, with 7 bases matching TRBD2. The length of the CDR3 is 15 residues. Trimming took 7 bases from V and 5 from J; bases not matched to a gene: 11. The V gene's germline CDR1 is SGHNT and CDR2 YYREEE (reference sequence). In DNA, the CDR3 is TGTGCCAGCGGAATCCGGGACTACCAGACCGGGGAGCTGTTTTTT. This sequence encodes CASGIRDYQTGELFF. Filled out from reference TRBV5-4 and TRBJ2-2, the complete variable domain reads ETGVTQSPTHLIKTRGQQVTLRCSSQSGHNTVSWYQQALGQGPQFIFQYYREEENGRGNFPPRFSGLQFPNYSSELNVNALELDDSALYLCASGIRDYQTGELFFGEGSRLTVL.

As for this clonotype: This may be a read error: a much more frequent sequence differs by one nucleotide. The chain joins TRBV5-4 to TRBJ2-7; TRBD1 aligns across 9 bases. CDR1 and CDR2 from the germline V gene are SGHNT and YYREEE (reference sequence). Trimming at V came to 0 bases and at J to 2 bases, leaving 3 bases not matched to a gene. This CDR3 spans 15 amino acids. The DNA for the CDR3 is TGTGCCAGCAGCTTGGGGGACAGGGAAGCCTACGAGCAGTACTTC. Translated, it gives CASSLGDREAYEQYF.

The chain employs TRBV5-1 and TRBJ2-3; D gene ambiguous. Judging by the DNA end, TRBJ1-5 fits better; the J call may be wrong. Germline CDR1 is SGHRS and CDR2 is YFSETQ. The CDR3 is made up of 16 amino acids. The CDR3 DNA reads TGCGCCAGCAGCATACGAGCGGGAGGCCGCACAGATACGCAGCATTTT. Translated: CASSIRAGGRTDTQHF.